This TCR beta chain was sequenced during a study of blood T cell repertoires in COVID-19. For the study at large: Specimens from acute and convalescent COVID-19 originated in the United States, Italy and Spain. The cDNA or gDNA used as material had been derived from T cells, B-cell-depleted T cells, or PBMCs.

Original methodology: For nucleated cells, counts were estimated from reference gene primer amplification. Profiling relied on immunoSEQ multiplex PCR, and the TCRdb table lists in-frame clones only, not all of them. That table furnishes V, J and clone size, whereas the DNA furnished D and trimming. This table holds some 190,000 clones, roughly 85% found once. This clone has only a few counts. The germline V and J ends were trimmed by 1 base and 1 base, with 10 bases remaining between them. CDR1 and CDR2 (germline): SQVTM, ANQGSEA. The CDR3 contains 14 residues. The source material was peripheral blood. This chain links TRBV29-1 with TRBJ1-1; no clear D gene. The source is a woman of 80 years or more with active or convalescent COVID-19. The CDR3 protein is CSVEGGRSNTEAFF. CDR3 coding DNA: TGCAGCGTTGAAGGAGGCAGATCGAACACTGAAGCTTTCTTT.